These T cell receptor beta chains were read from a single sample in a study of control samples from healthy donors and cancer patients. Sequencing used immunoSEQ multiplex PCR; TCRdb keeps in-frame clones, though not all of them. The top ten hold over 1.1% of the sample, which has around 170,000 clones, around 90% seen once. Material for sequencing was blood. The receptors shown here come from a young man in good health. Each CDR3 is given with its conserved first and last residue. The D gene is left open where the match is weak. A row's size may be missing; if present it is once, few, many or a size class.

TRBJ2-1 NA NA TRBV14 TGTGCCAGCAGCCCCGGCCGAACTGTACTGATCTTC CASSPGRTVLIF
TRBJ2-7 NA NA TRBV15 TGTGCCACCAGCCCAGGAAGGGGGAACTCCTACGAGCAGTACTTC CATSPGRGNSYEQYF
TRBJ2-1 TRBD2 NA TRBV27 TGTGCCAGCATTCTTACACCGCCCCCTAGCGGGGGGACCAATGAGCAGTTCTTC CASILTPPPSGGTNEQFF
TRBJ1-3 NA NA TRBV6-5 TGTGCCAGCAGTTTTGGCCGGAGAGCTGGAAACACCATATATTTT CASSFGRRAGNTIYF
TRBJ1-1 TRBD1 NA TRBV11-2 TGTGCCAGCAGCTTGACAGGGGCGAACACTGAAGCTTTCTTT CASSLTGANTEAFF
TRBJ2-2 NA NA TRBV27 TGTGCCAGCAGTCCTATCCGGGGACGGCCGAACACCGGGGAGCTGTTTTTT CASSPIRGRPNTGELFF
TRBJ2-7 TRBD2 NA TRBV27 TGTGCCAGCAGTTCAAGACTAGCGTACACTTACGAGCAGTACTTC CASSSRLAYTYEQYF
TRBJ2-7 TRBD2 NA TRBV27 TGTGCCAGCAGTCGGGAGCGGGGGTCCTACGAGCAGTACTTC CASSRERGSYEQYF
TRBJ1-6 NA NA TRBV13 TGTGCCAGCAGCTTAGGTGTGAGCTCCTATAATTCACCCCTCCACTTT CASSLGVSSYNSPLHF
TRBJ2-5 TRBD2 NA TRBV7-9 TGTGCCAGCAGTATAGCGGGGGGTCAAGAGACCCAGTACTTC CASSIAGGQETQYF
TRBJ2-1 TRBD2 NA TRBV13 TGTGCCAGCAGCGGACCCGGACTAGCGGGGGCCTACTCCTACAATGAGCAGTTCTTC CASSGPGLAGAYSYNEQFF
TRBJ2-3 NA NA TRBV7-7 TGTGCCAGCAGCTTAGCTGGAACGGCAGATACGCAGTATTTT CASSLAGTADTQYF
TRBJ1-5 NA NA TRBV11-2 TGTGCCAGCAGCTTCGGGTGGGGGAGCAATCAGCCCCAGCATTTT CASSFGWGSNQPQHF
TRBJ2-5 TRBD2 NA TRBV5-4 TGTGCCAGCAGCCCGGCACGGAGCGGGGGGGGAGAGACCCAGTACTTC CASSPARSGGGETQYF
TRBJ1-3 NA NA TRBV5-1 TGCGCCAGCAGCTTGGAAGGCATCGGGGGAAACACCATATATTTT CASSLEGIGGNTIYF
TRBJ1-2 NA NA TRBV20-1 TGCAGTGCTCGAGCCCCCTATGGCTACACCTTC CSARAPYGYTF
TRBJ1-2 NA NA TRBV5-8 TGTGCCAGCAGCTTGTTTGAGGGCTACACCTTC CASSLFEGYTF
TRBJ1-4 NA NA TRBV30 TGTGCCTGGAGTGAACCCGCAGGGTTTGGGGGTGAAAAACTGTTTTTT CAWSEPAGFGGEKLFF
TRBJ2-3 TRBD2 NA TRBV2 TGTGCCAGCAGTGGACTAGCGGTTAGCACAGATACGCAGTATTTT CASSGLAVSTDTQYF
TRBJ2-1 TRBD2 NA TRBV7-2 TGTGCCAGCAGCCCCAGGGGACTAGCGGGGTGGGAGCAGTTCTTC CASSPRGLAGWEQFF
TRBJ2-3 NA NA TRBV7-7 TGTGCCAGCAGCTTACGTCCAGCGACCACTAGCACAGATACGCAGTATTTT CASSLRPATTSTDTQYF
TRBJ2-2 NA few TRBV6-4 TGTGCCAGCAGTGACTCGGGGGACACCGGGGAGCTGTTTTTT CASSDSGDTGELFF
TRBJ1-6 TRBD1 NA TRBV4-3 TGCGCCAGCAGCCAAGTTGGCAGGGGGCGAGGTTCACCCCTCCACTTT CASSQVGRGRGSPLHF
TRBJ2-7 NA NA TRBV14 TGTGCCAGCAGCCAAGACTACGAGCAGTACTTC CASSQDYEQYF
TRBJ1-5 NA few TRBV18 TGTGCCAGCTCCCACGACAGTTATAGCAATCAGCCCCAGCATTTT CASSHDSYSNQPQHF
TRBJ2-2 NA NA TRBV5-1 TGCGCCAGCAGCTTGGAGGGGAACACCGGGGAGCTGTTTTTT CASSLEGNTGELFF
TRBJ2-5 NA NA TRBV15 TGTGCCACCAGCCGTTATAGGCAAGAGACCCAGTACTTC CATSRYRQETQYF
TRBJ1-4 NA NA TRBV20-1 TGCAGTGCTAGTGTGGGGTTTAATGAAAAACTGTTTTTT CSASVGFNEKLFF
TRBJ2-5 TRBD1 NA TRBV12-5 TGTGCTAGTGGTCAGGGACAGGGGGTACAAGAGACCCAGTACTTC CASGQGQGVQETQYF
TRBJ2-2 NA NA TRBV6-5 TGTGCCAGCAGTTACTGGACCGTTAACACCGGGGAGCTGTTTTTT CASSYWTVNTGELFF
TRBJ1-6 NA once TRBV11-2 TGTGCCAGCAGCCCACTTCAGGGGTCCAATTCACCCCTCCACTTT CASSPLQGSNSPLHF